A selection of T cell receptor beta chains follows, all from one sample in a study of T-cell reconstitution after alpha-beta-depleted transplantation in children. TCRdb itself ran the PCR reads through MiXCR, one entry per CDR3 protein. The sample holds some 280,000 distinct CDR3 sequences, 9.5% to 10% seen once. Sequencing used PBMCs from the stem cell graft donor, obtained from the stem cell graft. The receptors were gathered from a human donor who donated a stem cell graft to a child with SCID. Both conserved end residues are part of each CDR3. The order of the fields is CDR3 protein, CDR3 DNA, clone size, V gene, D gene, J gene. D genes are given only for firm matches. Expanded clones get a size class; other rows say once, few or many, or leave the size out.

CSAPVGNTEAFF,TGCAGCGCACCAGTGGGGAACACTGAAGCTTTCTTT,many,TRBV29-1,.,TRBJ1-1
CASSLTSGGYTDTQYF,TGTGCCAGCAGCTTGACTAGCGGGGGATACACAGATACGCAGTATTTT,few,TRBV5-5,TRBD2,TRBJ2-3
CSARTGGGTEAFF,TGCAGTGCTCGGACAGGGGGAGGAACTGAAGCTTTCTTT,few,TRBV20-1,TRBD1,TRBJ1-1
CASSVFGRNKVDEQFF,TGTGCCAGCAGCGTATTTGGAAGGAACAAAGTAGATGAGCAGTTCTTC,few,TRBV9,.,TRBJ2-1
CASSLTLGGTEQETQYF,TGTGCCAGCAGTTTAACACTGGGAGGGACAGAACAAGAGACCCAGTACTTC,.,TRBV12-3/TRBV12-4,.,TRBJ2-5
CASSRRTGATGELFF,TGTGCCAGCAGTAGAAGGACAGGGGCCACCGGGGAGCTGTTTTTT,.,TRBV2,TRBD1,TRBJ2-2
CASSRERSRATEAFF,TGCGCCAGCAGCCGGGAGAGGTCCAGGGCGACTGAAGCTTTCTTT,many,TRBV5-1,.,TRBJ1-1
CASSTFRGSRVNIQYF,TGTGCCAGCAGCACGTTTAGAGGTAGTAGGGTAAACATTCAGTACTTC,many,TRBV11-2,.,TRBJ2-4
CASSLRRVENTEAFF,TGTGCCAGCAGCTTAAGACGGGTGGAGAACACTGAAGCTTTCTTT,few,TRBV11-2,.,TRBJ1-1
CASSLDGDRGPYEQYF,TGTGCCAGCAGTTTAGATGGGGACAGGGGACCCTACGAGCAGTACTTC,.,TRBV12-3/TRBV12-4,TRBD1,TRBJ2-7
CASRETNLRDTQYF,TGCGCCAGCAGAGAGACAAACTTGAGAGATACGCAGTATTTT,.,TRBV5-1,.,TRBJ2-3
CASSLGTSGGISTDTQYF,TGCGCCAGCAGCTTGGGCACTAGCGGGGGGATCTCCACAGATACGCAGTATTTT,.,TRBV5-1,TRBD2,TRBJ2-3
CASSLRFGTGNTEAFF,TGTGCCAGCAGCTTGAGGTTCGGGACAGGGAACACTGAAGCTTTCTTT,few,TRBV7-9,TRBD1,TRBJ1-1
CASSLGKQGTDTQYF,TGCGCCAGCAGCTTGGGGAAGCAGGGAACAGATACGCAGTATTTT,few,TRBV5-1,.,TRBJ2-3
CASRLAQDSGELFF,TGTGCCAGCAGACTAGCGCAGGATTCCGGGGAGCTGTTTTTT,many,TRBV12-3/TRBV12-4,TRBD2,TRBJ2-2
CASSTYLHEQYF,TGTGCCAGCAGCACATATCTCCACGAGCAGTACTTC,few,TRBV7-9,.,TRBJ2-7
CASSSPTDGAYEQYF,TGCGCCAGCAGCTCTCCTACGGACGGAGCCTACGAGCAGTACTTC,few,TRBV5-1,.,TRBJ2-7
CASSLEPPRGLYYYEQYF,TGTGCCAGCAGCTTAGAACCCCCCAGGGGCTTGTACTACTACGAGCAGTACTTC,.,TRBV11-2,.,TRBJ2-7
CATSAMGGPQYF,TGTGCCACCAGTGCCATGGGCGGCCCCCAGTATTTT,few,TRBV24-1,.,TRBJ2-3
CASEGRYYEQYF,TGTGCCAGCGAGGGACGATACTACGAGCAGTACTTC,few,TRBV12-3/TRBV12-4,.,TRBJ2-7
CASSWRQGSYNEQFF,TGTGCCAGCAGTTGGCGACAGGGCTCCTACAATGAGCAGTTCTTC,few,TRBV6-5,TRBD1,TRBJ2-1
CASSSSSGGSTDTQYF,TGTGCCAGCAGCTCAAGCTCGGGGGGAAGCACAGATACGCAGTATTTT,.,TRBV7-9,TRBD2,TRBJ2-3
CASRGGQGPKNIQYF,TGTGCCAGCAGGGGCGGACAGGGTCCCAAAAACATTCAGTACTTC,few,TRBV6-9,TRBD1,TRBJ2-4
CASGYNEQFF,TGTGCCAGCGGATACAATGAGCAGTTCTTC,many,TRBV25-1,.,TRBJ2-1
CASRAMEGEAFF,TGTGCCAGCAGGGCGATGGAGGGTGAAGCTTTCTTT,.,TRBV7-9,.,TRBJ1-1
CAISASNEKLFF,TGTGCCATCAGTGCTTCTAATGAAAAACTGTTTTTT,many,TRBV10-3,.,TRBJ1-4
CASSHLSGQDEAFF,TGTGCCAGCAGCCATCTATCGGGACAGGACGAAGCTTTCTTT,.,TRBV4-2,TRBD1,TRBJ1-1
CASSEWGGSTDTQYF,TGTGCCAGCAGTGAATGGGGGGGGAGCACAGATACGCAGTATTTT,.,TRBV25-1,TRBD2,TRBJ2-3
CASSLGTGGAPQHF,TGTGCCAGCAGTCTAGGGACAGGTGGTGCACCCCAGCATTTT,few,TRBV6-5,TRBD1,TRBJ1-5
CASSPSTGRSSYEQYF,TGTGCCAGCAGCCCTTCAACAGGGAGGAGCTCCTACGAGCAGTACTTC,many,TRBV27,.,TRBJ2-7
CSARPGQGGDEQYF,TGCAGTGCTAGACCGGGACAGGGAGGAGACGAGCAGTACTTC,.,TRBV20-1,TRBD1,TRBJ2-7
CASSSRGAMDTQYF,TGTGCCAGCAGCTCCCGAGGGGCCATGGACACGCAGTATTTT,.,TRBV7-2,.,TRBJ2-3
CASSPLATGGYDEQYF,TGTGCCAGCAGCCCCCTAGCGACCGGGGGTTACGACGAGCAGTACTTC,.,TRBV7-6,.,TRBJ2-7
CASRVGSETGELFF,TGTGCCAGTAGAGTCGGGTCTGAGACCGGGGAGCTGTTTTTT,.,TRBV19,.,TRBJ2-2
CASSTPGGGNTGELFF,TGTGCCAGCAGCACCCCAGGGGGGGGGAACACCGGGGAGCTGTTTTTT,few,TRBV9,.,TRBJ2-2
CASTLGANTEAFF,TGTGCCAGCACCCTAGGGGCGAACACTGAAGCTTTCTTT,.,TRBV11-2,.,TRBJ1-1
CAISGGGITDTQYF,TGTGCCATCAGTGGGGGGGGCATCACAGATACGCAGTATTTT,many,TRBV10-3,.,TRBJ2-3
CATSRDRAPGEETQYF,TGTGCCACCAGCAGAGATCGAGCCCCTGGGGAGGAGACCCAGTACTTC,.,TRBV15,.,TRBJ2-5
CSAAPLGASSTDTQYF,TGCAGTGCCGCGCCTTTAGGGGCCTCTAGCACAGATACGCAGTATTTT,.,TRBV20-1,.,TRBJ2-3
CSARYSMNTEAFF,TGCAGTGCTAGATACAGCATGAACACTGAAGCTTTCTTT,few,TRBV20-1,.,TRBJ1-1
CASSQEGGGDSYNEQFF,TGTGCCAGCAGCCAAGAGGGGGGGGGAGACTCCTACAATGAGCAGTTCTTC,.,TRBV4-2,TRBD2,TRBJ2-1
CSARGDREYGYTF,TGCAGTGCTAGGGGTGACAGGGAATATGGCTACACCTTC,.,TRBV20-1,TRBD1,TRBJ1-2
CASSPTSGGARSYNEQFF,TGTGCCAGCTCACCAACCAGCGGGGGGGCCCGCTCCTACAATGAGCAGTTCTTC,.,TRBV18,TRBD2,TRBJ2-1
CASSPPLGSYEQYF,TGTGCCAGCAGCCCTCCTTTGGGGTCCTACGAGCAGTACTTC,.,TRBV3-1,.,TRBJ2-7
CSVSDQETQYF,TGCAGCGTTTCCGACCAAGAGACCCAGTACTTC,few,TRBV29-1,.,TRBJ2-5
CASSLDRGRVKNIQYF,TGTGCCAGCAGTTTAGACAGGGGACGGGTCAAAAACATTCAGTACTTC,.,TRBV12-3/TRBV12-4,TRBD1,TRBJ2-4
CSAEEVGGRNEQFF,TGCAGTGCCGAAGAGGTGGGGGGAAGGAATGAGCAGTTCTTC,few,TRBV20-1,.,TRBJ2-1
CASRRRGPGELFF,TGTGCCAGCAGAAGAAGGGGGCCCGGGGAGCTGTTTTTT,.,TRBV12-3/TRBV12-4,TRBD1,TRBJ2-2